These 19 T cell receptor beta chains originate from one sample sequenced in a study of blood T cell repertoires in COVID-19. Data came from immunoSEQ multiplex PCR; TCRdb stores just in-frame clones and leaves some out. Of 300,000 to 350,000 clones in the sample, under 90% were seen once. The sample comprised PBMCs or T cells enriched from blood (not recorded which). These receptors all stem from a woman under 40 who had recovered from COVID-19.

This clone was recorded only once. The rearrangement links TRBV19 to TRBJ1-1; D might be TRBD1 (5 bases). V was cut by 1 base and J by 1 base, with 13 bases left in between. Germline CDR1 and CDR2: LNHDA and SQIVND (reference sequence). The CDR3 consists of 16 residues. The CDR3 reads CASSIVAYGGNTEAFF. CDR3 sequence (DNA): TGTGCCAGTAGTATAGTCGCGTACGGGGGGAACACTGAAGCTTTCTTT.

This rearrangement joins TRBV9 to TRBJ2-2; TRBD2 matches 9 bases. V lost 4 bases, J lost 6 bases, and 4 bases stayed unmatched. The length of the CDR3 is 14 residues. CDR1 and CDR2 from the germline V gene are SGDLS and YYNGEE. CDR3 amino acids: CASSPASGAGELFF. DNA of the CDR3: TGTGCCAGCAGCCCAGCTAGCGGGGCCGGGGAGCTGTTTTTT. The full variable domain, rest sourced from reference TRBV9 and TRBJ2-2, is DSGVTQTPKHLITATGQRVTLRCSPRSGDLSVYWYQQSLDQGLQFLIQYYNGEERAKGNILERFSAQQFPDLHSELNLSSLELGDSALYFCASSPASGAGELFFGEGSRLTVL.

The V and J genes are TRBV14 and TRBJ1-2, with D maybe TRBD1 (6 bases). The CDR3 consists of 14 residues. Germline CDR1 SGHDN, CDR2 FVKESK. Trimming shortened V by 5 bases and J by 3 bases, and 13 bases separated the two germline ends. The CDR3 coding sequence is TGTGCCAGCAGCAGGGCGGGGGCCTACTATGGCTACACCTTC. Its protein product is CASSRAGAYYGYTF. The full variable domain, in which reference TRBV14 and TRBJ1-2 provide the parts outside the CDR3, is EAGVTQFPSHSVIEKGQTVTLRCDPISGHDNLYWYRRVMGKEIKFLLHFVKESKQDESGMPNNRFLAERTGGTYSTLKVQPAELEDSGVYFCASSRAGAYYGYTFGSGTRLTVV.

V usage is TRBV19 and J usage is TRBJ2-3; TRBD2 aligns across 7 bases. Trimming at V came to 5 bases and at J to 3 bases, leaving 5 bases not matched to a gene. Germline V gene data show CDR1 as LNHDA and CDR2 as SQIVND (reference sequence). The CDR3 spans 14 residues. The CDR3 sequence is CASSLGLETDTQYF. The DNA of the CDR3 is TGTGCCAGTAGTCTAGGACTAGAAACAGATACGCAGTATTTT.

The rearrangement uses TRBV10-1 and TRBJ2-7; 9 bases fit TRBD1. Germline loops: CDR1 WNHNN, CDR2 SYGVQD (reference sequence). V was pared by 5 bases and J by 7 bases, with 12 bases of the junction left unmatched. The CDR3 is made up of 15 amino acids. CDR3 protein: CASSPGQGMIGEQYF. The CDR3 DNA reads as TGCGCCAGCAGTCCGGGACAGGGAATGATCGGGGAGCAGTACTTC.

This clone was detected only once. The chain is built from TRBV29-1 and TRBJ1-1; a weak D match, TRBD1 (6 bases). The CDR3 consists of 18 residues. Trimming stripped 2 bases from V and 1 base from J, with 23 bases between. Germline CDR1 and CDR2: SQVTM and ANQGSEA. The CDR3 protein is CSVERPNPGQETNTEAFF. The CDR3, as DNA: TGCAGCGTTGAAAGGCCGAATCCGGGACAAGAGACGAACACTGAAGCTTTCTTT.

Note on this clone: The sample has other DNA sequences that encode this CDR3 too. The DNA for the CDR3 is TGCGCCAGCAGCCAAGGCAGGGGCTCCTACGAGCAGTACTTC. This translates into CASSQGRGSYEQYF. The chain carries TRBV4-1 and TRBJ2-7, with D possibly matching TRBD1 (6 bases). The V end was cut by 1 base, the J end by 0 bases, with 7 bases between. Per the germline V gene, CDR1 is MGHRA and CDR2 is YSYEKL. The CDR3 runs to 14 residues.

This clone has just a few counts. This rearrangement joins TRBV29-1 to TRBJ1-2; 7 bases fit TRBD1. The CDR3 loop spans 16 amino acids. The V and J ends lost 6 bases and 4 bases, in that order; junction bases with no gene match: 17. From germline, CDR1 is SQVTM and CDR2 ANQGSEA. The CDR3 sequence: CSVIPILNQGGYGYTF. The CDR3 bases are TGCAGCGTAATACCAATCCTAAATCAGGGGGGCTATGGCTACACCTTC.

The chain recombines TRBV29-1 with TRBJ2-7, with D maybe TRBD1 (6 bases). Trimming stripped 0 bases from V and 5 bases from J, with 17 bases between. The CDR3 covers 15 residues. The germline CDR1 and CDR2 sequences are SQVTM and ANQGSEA. CDR3 bases: TGCAGCGTTGAAGATCTGCAGGGGCGGAACAACGAGCAGTACTTC. Translation: CSVEDLQGRNNEQYF.

V and J are TRBV7-9 and TRBJ1-3, with a tentative D call TRBD1 (5 bases). Germline loops: CDR1 SEHNR, CDR2 FQNEAQ (reference sequence). The CDR3 contains 14 residues. Trimming removed 5 bases from V and 2 bases from J, with 10 bases in between. The CDR3 loop is CASSPGVPGNTIYF. CDR3 DNA: TGTGCCAGCAGCCCGGGGGTCCCTGGAAACACCATATATTTT.

The chain carries TRBV7-9 and TRBJ2-7, with no clear D. Germline V lookup: CDR1 SEHNR, CDR2 FQNEAQ (reference sequence). The CDR3 loop spans 14 amino acids. V was clipped by 0 bases and J by 4 bases, with 10 bases between them. The CDR3 loop is CASSLAYRTYEQYF. Written as DNA, the CDR3 is TGTGCCAGCAGCTTAGCGTACAGAACATACGAGCAGTACTTC.

The chain joins TRBV11-2 to TRBJ2-7, with D perhaps matching TRBD2 (5 bases). V lost 2 bases and J lost 0, with 14 bases in between. The CDR3 contains 16 residues. Germline loops: CDR1 SGHAT, CDR2 FQNNGV. The CDR3 loop is CASSLSGLGLSYEQYF. In nucleotides, the CDR3 is TGTGCCAGCAGCTTAAGTGGTCTTGGACTCTCCTACGAGCAGTACTTC.

The chain carries TRBV27 and TRBJ2-3; 7 bases fit TRBD2. The CDR3 consists of 12 residues. CDR1 is MNHEY and CDR2 is SMNVEV in the germline V gene (reference sequence). V shed 8 bases, J shed 6 bases, and the junction held 5 bases outside the gene matches. Written as DNA, the CDR3 is TGTGCCAGCGGATGGGGGGGTGATACGCAGTATTTT. Amino acids: CASGWGGDTQYF.

The J gene is TRBJ1-2, the V gene TRBV6-6; no firm D call. V was shortened by 4 bases and J by 10 bases, with 10 bases between the two germline ends. The CDR3 consists of 11 residues. The germline V gene encodes CDR1 MNHNY and CDR2 SVGAGI (reference sequence). The DNA for the CDR3 is TGTGCCAGCAGTTTTGGAGTTGACTACACCTTC. It specifies CASSFGVDYTF.

This chain connects TRBV7-9 to TRBJ2-3; D remains unclear. Germline-derived CDR1 and CDR2 are SEHNR and FQNEAQ (reference sequence). This CDR3 has 12 residues. V was cut by 10 bases and J by 0 bases, with 8 bases left in between. This chain's CDR3 is CATPHSTDTQYF. CDR3 in DNA: TGTGCCACCCCCCATAGCACAGATACGCAGTATTTT.

V gene TRBV6-4 combines with J gene TRBJ1-2; a weak D match, TRBD1 (5 bases). Germline CDR1 reads MRHNA; CDR2 reads SNTAGT. V was pared by 9 bases and J by 5 bases, with 19 bases between. This CDR3 is built from 14 residues. CDR3 nucleotide sequence: TGTGCCAGGATAATACGGGGGAAATTATATGGCTACACCTTC. Protein product: CARIIRGKLYGYTF.

Only a few counts were recorded for this clone. The chain employs TRBV5-6 and TRBJ2-1; perhaps TRBD2 as D (5 bases). Deletions cut 2 bases from V and 9 bases from J, with 15 bases between. CDR3 length: 14 residues. In germline, CDR1 is SGHDT, CDR2 YYEEEE. The CDR3 reads CASSFSGPRGEQFF. CDR3 nucleotides: TGTGCCAGCAGCTTCAGCGGTCCTCGGGGTGAGCAGTTCTTC.

The chain carries TRBV27 and TRBJ2-3, with a tentative D call TRBD1 (6 bases). Germline V gene lookup returns CDR1 MNHEY and CDR2 SMNVEV (reference sequence). V dropped 6 bases and J dropped 2 bases, with 15 bases sitting between them. This CDR3 is 15 amino acids long. As DNA, the CDR3 is TGTGCCAGCAGGCCCGGGACACCGTACACAGATACGCAGTATTTT. This codes for CASRPGTPYTDTQYF.

V is TRBV2 and J is TRBJ2-5, with TRBD1 identical over 7 bases. Germline CDR1 reads SNHLY; CDR2 reads FYNNEI. This CDR3 is built from 15 residues. The junction had 10 bases not matched to a gene; V was cut back by 4 bases and J by 5 bases. CDR3 bases: TGTGCCAGCAGTGTAGACGCACAGGGGATGGAGACCCAGTACTTC. Amino acids: CASSVDAQGMETQYF.